Shown below are 5 T cell receptor beta chains from a single sample sequenced in a study of CD8 T cells in ankylosing spondylitis listed by TCRdb under 2017. What the study reported, not specific to this receptor: Blood from ankylosing spondylitis patients appeared to be characterized by a TCR beta motif composed of about eight highly homologous amino acid variants.

The library was obtained by 5' RACE. These reads were obtained on an Illumina HiSeq 2500. The public reads were quality trimmed at Q25 with fastp and then assembled into clones with MiXCR by TCRdb, keeping productive beta chains. Rows with one shared CDR3 protein collapse into an entry with the most common genes and DNA. The sample contains around 770,000 distinct CDR3 sequences, around a fifth of them found a single time. Of the sample, roughly a fifth is held by the ten largest clones. Their cognate antigens are unknown. Sample: blood, either unsorted or a sorted T cell fraction (not recorded which). The receptors shown here come from a male donor with ankylosing spondylitis.

There are a few counts of this clonotype. The V gene is TRBV6-1, the J gene TRBJ2-2, with a weak D call TRBD1 (5 bases). The ends were cut back, 5 bases at V and 4 bases at J, with 11 bases in the middle. The CDR3 contains 14 residues. CDR1 is MNHNS, CDR2 SASEGT, per germline. The CDR3: CASSRSTATGELFF. The CDR3 nucleotides are TGTGCCAGCAGTCGTTCGACAGCCACCGGGGAGCTGTTTTTT.

The V call is TRBV3-1, the J call TRBJ1-4, with no clear D. This CDR3 is 13 amino acids long. From germline, CDR1 is LGHDT and CDR2 YNNKEL (reference sequence). The V end was cut by 4 bases, the J end by 8 bases, with 11 bases between. In DNA form, the CDR3 reads TGTGCCAGCAGCCGCAGGCCTCAAGAAAAACTGTTTTTT. Residues: CASSRRPQEKLFF.

This clonotype was seen a handful of times. Here the CDR3 DNA reads TGTGCCAGCAGTTCGCACAGGGTAGGATCAGACTATGGCTACACCTTC. This encodes CASSSHRVGSDYGYTF. The chain links TRBV12-3 or TRBV12-4 to TRBJ1-2, with D possibly matching TRBD1 (6 bases). The V gene lost 4 bases and the J gene lost 3 bases, with 18 bases spanning the gap. The CDR3 runs to 16 residues.

V gene TRBV6-5 combines with J gene TRBJ2-2; the D gene is possibly TRBD2 (5 bases). CDR3 size: 14 residues. Germline V lookup: CDR1 MNHEY, CDR2 SVGAGI. With 3 bases removed from V and 6 bases from J, the gap between germline ends came to 11 bases. The CDR3 is CASSYGSMAGELFF. CDR3 bases: TGTGCCAGCAGTTATGGGAGTATGGCCGGGGAGCTGTTTTTT.

The chain is built from TRBV6-6 and TRBJ2-7; D is undetermined. This CDR3 comprises 12 residues. Germline-derived CDR1 and CDR2 are MNHNY and SVGAGI (reference sequence). The germline V and J ends were trimmed by 6 bases and 2 bases, with 8 bases remaining between them. The DNA of the CDR3 is TGTGCCAGCAGCTCAGAGGCCTACGAGCAGTACTTC. This sequence encodes CASSSEAYEQYF.